This is a list of T cell receptor beta chains from one sample in a study of beta chain features in type 1 diabetes. Profiling relied on immunoSEQ multiplex PCR, and the TCRdb table lists in-frame clones only, not all of them. The repertoire includes some 190,000 clones, less than 10% of them detected once, and roughly 0.46% sits in the top ten. Sequenced: central memory CD4+ T cells from blood. The receptors come from a man younger than 35 with type 1 diabetes. CDR3s include the opening cysteine and the closing phenylalanine or tryptophan. The D gene is left open where the match is weak. Rows give clone size only sometimes, using once, few, many, or a class for an expanded clone.

V gene	clone size	J gene	D gene	CDR3 protein	CDR3 DNA
TRBV2	.	TRBJ1-5	.	CASSEDRDQPQHF	TGTGCCAGCAGTGAAGACAGGGATCAGCCCCAGCATTTT
TRBV4-3	few	TRBJ2-3	TRBD1	CASSQGPGGSEGTQYF	TGCGCCAGCAGCCAAGGTCCAGGGGGAAGCGAGGGCACGCAGTATTTT
TRBV27	.	TRBJ2-3	.	CASPPWGGLSTDTQYF	TGTGCCAGCCCACCCTGGGGCGGTTTAAGCACAGATACGCAGTATTTT
TRBV2	few	TRBJ1-2	.	CASYGFGYTF	TGTGCCAGTTACGGGTTTGGCTACACCTTC
TRBV7-2	few	TRBJ1-1	.	CASSLAIDRNTEAFF	TGTGCCAGCAGCCTTGCCATCGACAGGAACACTGAAGCTTTCTTT
TRBV5-1	few	TRBJ2-1	TRBD1	CASKRTGTDYNEQFF	TGCGCCAGCAAGAGGACAGGGACGGACTACAATGAGCAGTTCTTC
TRBV10-3	few	TRBJ2-3	.	CAISENGVFTDTQYF	TGTGCCATCAGTGAGAACGGGGTATTCACAGATACGCAGTATTTT
TRBV5-1	.	TRBJ2-1	TRBD1	CASSPGQGLRNEQFF	TGCGCCAGCAGCCCGGGACAGGGGCTCCGGAATGAGCAGTTCTTC
TRBV6-5	few	TRBJ2-1	TRBD1	CASTTGGEQFF	TGTGCCAGCACAACAGGGGGGGAGCAGTTCTTC
TRBV7-2	.	TRBJ1-2	TRBD1	CASSVTTGMGSYGYTF	TGTGCCAGCAGCGTAACGACAGGGATGGGCAGTTATGGCTACACCTTC
TRBV20-1	many	TRBJ1-1	.	CSVAGNTEAFF	TGCAGTGTCGCAGGGAACACTGAAGCTTTCTTT
TRBV29-1	.	TRBJ2-7	.	CSVVQGRQWNEQYF	TGCAGCGTTGTACAGGGAAGACAGTGGAACGAGCAGTACTTC
TRBV9	few	TRBJ2-5	TRBD2	CASSVGLGGRASQETQYF	TGTGCCAGCAGCGTAGGGTTGGGCGGGAGGGCCTCCCAAGAGACCCAGTACTTC
TRBV7-2	few	TRBJ2-7	TRBD1	CASSLTGDLYEQYF	TGTGCCAGCAGCTTAACAGGGGATCTCTACGAGCAGTACTTC
TRBV7-8	.	TRBJ2-6	.	CASRSSGSGANVLTF	TGTGCCAGCAGATCCTCGGGGTCTGGGGCCAACGTCCTGACTTTC
TRBV27	.	TRBJ2-5	TRBD2	CASSLNIAGGRIQETQYF	TGTGCCAGCAGTTTAAATATAGCGGGGGGGCGGATCCAAGAGACCCAGTACTTC
TRBV6-1	.	TRBJ2-2	.	CASRLPSTGELFF	TGTGCCAGCAGACTACCGAGTACCGGGGAGCTGTTTTTT
TRBV14	.	TRBJ1-1	.	CASSQDPRSHSDYTEAFF	TGTGCCAGCAGCCAAGATCCCCGCTCACACTCGGACTACACTGAAGCTTTCTTT
TRBV7-2	few	TRBJ2-7	.	CASSLGLASYEQYF	TGTGCCAGCAGCTTAGGTCTGGCCAGCTACGAGCAGTACTTC
TRBV28	many	TRBJ2-7	TRBD2	CASSNTGGGYEQYF	TGTGCCAGCAGCAATACTGGGGGGGGCTACGAGCAGTACTTC